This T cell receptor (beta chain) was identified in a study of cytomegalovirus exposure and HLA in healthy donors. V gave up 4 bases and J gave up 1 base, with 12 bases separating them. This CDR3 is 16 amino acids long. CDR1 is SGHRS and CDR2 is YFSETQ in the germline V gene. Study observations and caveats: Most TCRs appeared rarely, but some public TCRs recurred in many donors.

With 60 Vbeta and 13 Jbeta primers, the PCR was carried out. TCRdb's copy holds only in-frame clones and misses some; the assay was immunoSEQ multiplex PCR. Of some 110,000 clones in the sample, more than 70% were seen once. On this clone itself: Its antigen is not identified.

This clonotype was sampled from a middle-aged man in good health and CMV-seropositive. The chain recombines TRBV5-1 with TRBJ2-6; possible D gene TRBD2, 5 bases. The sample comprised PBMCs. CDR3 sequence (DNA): TGCGCCAGCAGCCCCTTGGCGGGTTCTGGGGCCAACGTCCTGACTTTC. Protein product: CASSPLAGSGANVLTF. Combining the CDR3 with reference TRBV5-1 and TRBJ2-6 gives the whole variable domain KAGVTQTPRYLIKTRGQQVTLSCSPISGHRSVSWYQQTPGQGLQFLFEYFSETQRNKGNFPGRFSGRQFSNSRSEMNVSTLELGDSALYLCASSPLAGSGANVLTFGAGSRLTVL.